Shown below are 13 T cell receptor beta chains from a single sample sequenced in a study of PD-1 blockade in classical Hodgkin lymphoma. Time point given: newly diagnosed, previously untreated cHL patient sample. Here immunoSEQ multiplex PCR was the method, and the copy in TCRdb shows in-frame clones only, minus some. The sample records some 70,000 clones, about 94% being singletons. The sequencing input was peripheral blood mononuclear cells (PBMCs). Source of these receptors: a human donor with classical Hodgkin lymphoma.

The rearrangement uses TRBV7-2 and TRBJ2-6; D remains ambiguous. Germline assignment: CDR1 SGHTA and CDR2 FQGNSA. This CDR3 is built from 13 residues. V was pared by 6 bases and J by 1 base, with 4 bases between. In DNA form, the CDR3 reads TGTGCCAGCAGGAGGTCTGGGGCCAACGTCCTGACTTTC. Translation: CASRRSGANVLTF.

This clone was detected only a few times. The chain carries TRBV27 and TRBJ2-7; 9 nucleotides line up with TRBD1. Germline V gene lookup returns CDR1 MNHEY and CDR2 SMNVEV (reference sequence). The V segment lost 3 bases and the J segment 2 bases; nucleotides outside the gene matches: 8. This CDR3 comprises 16 residues. CDR3 sequence (DNA): TGTGCCAGCAGTTTCGACAGGGGGGGCCCCCCCTACGAGCAGTACTTC. It encodes CASSFDRGGPPYEQYF.

The genes are TRBV18 and TRBJ1-1; 8 positions match TRBD1. Germline CDR1 KGHSH, CDR2 LQKENI. The CDR3 runs to 14 residues. The V segment lost 4 bases and the J segment 5 bases; nucleotides outside the gene matches: 6. The CDR3 DNA reads TGTGCCAGCTCACTCGACAGGGGCTTTACTGAAGCTTTCTTT. This sequence encodes CASSLDRGFTEAFF.

The chain couples TRBV29-1 to TRBJ1-2, with 9 nucleotides matching TRBD1. This CDR3 spans 14 amino acids. Germline CDR1 and CDR2: SQVTM and ANQGSEA. The ends lost 4 bases at V and 2 bases at J; junction bases unmatched: 5. The CDR3 sequence: CSVGDRVNNYGYTF. As DNA, the CDR3 is TGCAGCGTTGGGGACAGGGTCAACAACTATGGCTACACCTTC.

The chain is built from TRBV5-6 and TRBJ2-7, with unresolved D. The germline gives CDR1 SGHDT, CDR2 YYEEEE. This CDR3 spans 12 amino acids. Trimming shortened V by 0 bases and J by 6 bases, and 7 bases separated the two germline ends. CDR3 coding DNA: TGTGCCAGCAGCTTGGGATTACTCGAGCAGTACTTC. Amino acids: CASSLGLLEQYF.

The rearrangement uses TRBV28 and TRBJ1-4, with D tentatively TRBD1 (5 bases). With 8 bases removed from V and 7 bases from J, the gap between germline ends came to 20 bases. The CDR3 contains 15 residues. The V gene's germline CDR1 is MDHEN and CDR2 SYDVKM. The CDR3 sequence is CASASRGTKGEKLFF. The CDR3 nucleotides are TGTGCCAGCGCATCGCGGGGGACGAAGGGTGAAAAACTGTTTTTT. The whole variable domain, remainder taken from reference TRBV28 and TRBJ1-4, is DVKVTQSSRYLVKRTGEKVFLECVQDMDHENMFWYRQDPGLGLRLIYFSYDVKMKEKGDIPEGYSVSREKKERFSLILESASTNQTSMYLCASASRGTKGEKLFFGSGTQLSVL.

The J gene is TRBJ2-1, the V gene TRBV9, with D perhaps TRBD1 (5 bases). CDR3 length: 15 residues. The V end lost 3 bases, the J end lost 1 base, and 11 bases lay between the germline ends. The germline CDR1 and CDR2 sequences are SGDLS and YYNGEE. The CDR3 DNA reads TGTGCCAGCAGCGGGCAGGGTGATTCCTACAATGAGCAGTTCTTC. It is translated as CASSGQGDSYNEQFF.

V gene TRBV20-1 combines with J gene TRBJ2-3; D could derive from TRBD1 or TRBD2 (5 bases each). Germline CDR1 reads DFQATT; CDR2 reads SNEGSKA (reference sequence). This CDR3 is 11 amino acids long. Trimming cost V 5 bases and J 6 bases, with 9 bases left between them. The DNA for the CDR3 is TGCAGTGCTGAACGGGGCGATACGCAGTATTTT. Amino acid sequence: CSAERGDTQYF.

The chain links TRBV18 to TRBJ1-6, with TRBD1 matching 9 bases. CDR1 is KGHSH, CDR2 LQKENI, per germline. This CDR3 has 14 residues. V lost 3 bases and J lost 9; bases outside the gene matches: 3. The CDR3 region has the DNA TGTGCCAGCTCACCCGGGACAGGGAGTTCACCCCTCCACTTT. This codes for CASSPGTGSSPLHF.

The chain is built from TRBV19 and TRBJ1-5; tentatively, D is TRBD1 (6 bases). Germline CDR1 is LNHDA and CDR2 is SQIVND (reference sequence). The CDR3 has 17 residues. V lost 4 bases, J lost 0 bases, and 16 bases lay in between. The CDR3: CASSRDRNRVSNQPQHF. CDR3 DNA: TGTGCCAGTAGTAGAGACAGGAACAGGGTTAGCAATCAGCCCCAGCATTTT.

The V and J genes are TRBV29-1 and TRBJ1-2; D unresolved. V gave up 0 bases and J gave up 0 bases, with 8 bases separating them. Looked up from germline, CDR1 is SQVTM and CDR2 is ANQGSEA. CDR3 size: 14 residues. The CDR3 spells CSVEDTTSNYGYTF. CDR3 sequence (DNA): TGCAGCGTTGAAGATACCACCTCTAACTATGGCTACACCTTC.

This clone was seen just once. The V call is TRBV27, the J call TRBJ2-5; D gene uncertain. The CDR3 has 14 amino acids. In germline, CDR1 is MNHEY, CDR2 SMNVEV (reference sequence). V lost 2 bases, J lost 12 bases, and 19 bases lay in between. CDR3 in amino acids: CASSLRRAPSVEYF. The CDR3 DNA sequence: TGTGCCAGCAGTTTACGCCGGGCCCCCTCGGTTGAGTACTTC.

This rearrangement joins TRBV15 to TRBJ2-7; TRBD2 agrees at 11 bases. The ends lost 1 base at V and 2 bases at J; junction bases unmatched: 4. The CDR3 sequence is 16 residues long. CDR1 LNHNV and CDR2 YYDKDF come from the germline V gene (reference sequence). CDR3 amino acids: CATSRGVAGGPYEQYF. The CDR3, as DNA: TGTGCCACCAGCAGAGGCGTAGCGGGGGGGCCCTACGAGCAGTACTTC.